This TCR beta chain came from a study of blood T cell repertoires in COVID-19. Study as a whole: Samples taken during acute and convalescent COVID-19 were collected in the United States, Italy and Spain.

Per the authors' pipeline: Reference gene primers were amplified, and this amplification served to estimate nucleated cell counts. Clones were read by immunoSEQ multiplex PCR, and TCRdb kept only the in-frame ones, dropping some. V and J calls and clone size are given by that table; D and trimming were obtained from the DNA. The sample has under 85,000 clones, around 80% seen once. The CDR3 has 13 amino acids. V shed 3 bases and J shed 6 bases, with 13 bases lying between them. CDR1 and CDR2 from the germline V gene are SGDLS and YYNGEE. Source material: peripheral blood. The TCR was taken from a human donor in a cohort sampled during active COVID-19. This chain links TRBV9 with TRBJ2-7; D is perhaps TRBD1 (6 bases). The CDR3 sequence: CASSGITGFEQYF. The DNA for the CDR3 is TGTGCCAGCAGCGGGATAACAGGGTTCGAGCAGTACTTC.